What follows are 7 T cell receptor beta chains derived from one specimen sequenced in a study of blood T cell repertoires in COVID-19. The method was immunoSEQ multiplex PCR; TCRdb's version includes in-frame clones alone and lacks a portion of them. Altogether 130,000 or so clones are present, about 80% being singletons, with the ten largest covering 16%. Sequencing was carried out using peripheral blood. All receptors come from a man aged 50 to 60 with acute or convalescent COVID-19.

The V call is TRBV7-8, the J call TRBJ2-3; unclear D gene. CDR1 and CDR2 (germline): SGHVS, FQNEAQ. Trimming removed 5 bases at V and 2 bases at J, with 5 bases between. The CDR3 totals 12 residues. In DNA, the CDR3 is TGTGCCAGCAGCATCCACACAGATACGCAGTATTTT. This codes for CASSIHTDTQYF. Complete variable domain (other parts from reference TRBV7-8 and TRBJ2-3): GAGVSQSPRYKVAKRGQDVALRCDPISGHVSLFWYQQALGQGPEFLTYFQNEAQLDKSGLPSDRFFAERPEGSVSTLKIQRTQQEDSAVYLCASSIHTDTQYFGPGTRLTVL.

J is TRBJ1-3 and V is TRBV9, with 7 bases that match TRBD1. Trimming at V came to 4 bases and at J to 4 bases, leaving 14 bases not matched to a gene. The CDR3 covers 17 residues. The V gene's germline CDR1 is SGDLS and CDR2 YYNGEE. CDR3 bases: TGTGCCAGCAGCCTAGGGGGCAGGTTCGGGAGGGGAAACACCATATATTTT. Its protein product is CASSLGGRFGRGNTIYF.

The gene calls are TRBV5-1 and TRBJ2-7, with 9 positions matching TRBD1. This CDR3 has 13 residues. The germline V gene encodes CDR1 SGHRS and CDR2 YFSETQ. The V segment lost 2 bases and the J segment 4 bases; nucleotides outside the gene matches: 1. DNA of the CDR3: TGCGCCAGCAGCTTCGGGACAGGGTACGAGCAGTACGTC. It codes for CASSFGTGYEQYV.

The V call is TRBV5-6, the J call TRBJ1-1, with a tentative D call TRBD1 (6 bases). The length of the CDR3 is 14 residues. Germline V gene data show CDR1 as SGHDT and CDR2 as YYEEEE. Trimming stripped 0 bases from V and 1 base from J, with 7 bases between. CDR3 amino acids: CASSLVRGNTEAFF. The CDR3 DNA reads as TGTGCCAGCAGCTTGGTCAGGGGGAACACTGAAGCTTTCTTT.

This clone came up once. J is TRBJ1-6 and V is TRBV30; weak D call: TRBD1 (5 bases). The CDR3 length is 14 residues. Trimming removed 0 bases at V and 10 bases at J, with 13 bases between. Germline V gene lookup returns CDR1 GTSNPN and CDR2 SVGIG (reference sequence). The chain's CDR3 is CAWSVRQGDSPLHF. CDR3 DNA sequence: TGTGCCTGGAGTGTACGGCAGGGTGACTCACCCCTCCACTTT.

This clone was detected only a few times. The chain couples TRBV30 to TRBJ2-5; TRBD2 is a possible D gene (5 bases). CDR3 length equals 13 residues. V lost 3 bases and J 4 bases, leaving 12 bases between the germline ends. Germline V gene data show CDR1 as GTSNPN and CDR2 as SVGIG (reference sequence). The CDR3 reads CAWRRVAGETQYF. CDR3 nucleotides: TGTGCCTGGAGGCGGGTGGCGGGAGAGACCCAGTACTTC.

The genes are TRBV12-3 or TRBV12-4 and TRBJ1-5; D not certain. V lost 6 bases and J 7 bases, leaving 13 bases between the germline ends. The CDR3 consists of 13 residues. The CDR3 DNA reads TGTGCCAGCAGACTCACAGTACGCCAGCCCCAGCATTTT. Translated: CASRLTVRQPQHF.